Described below is a single TCR beta chain sequence and its context. Its antigen is not known. This CDR3 is 15 amino acids long. V was trimmed by 3 bases and J by 1 base, leaving 12 bases between them. Germline values: CDR1 KGHSH, CDR2 LQKENI. The data were obtained in a study of a mutant IDH1 vaccine in newly diagnosed glioma. Study observations and caveats: Researchers report vaccine-induced immune responses in over 90% of patients.

Profiled with immunoSEQ multiplex PCR; TCRdb holds only in-frame clones, not every one. Of over 15,000 clones in the sample, nearly 97% were seen once. As for time point: baseline, week 1 (first vaccination visit). The treatment denotes: pre-vaccination baseline after standard-of-care therapy. In every donor, the tumor was a new WHO grade 3 or 4 IDH1-mutant, ATRX-lost astrocytoma. V and J are TRBV18 and TRBJ2-5; maybe TRBD1 (6 bases). The starting material was peripheral blood mononuclear cells (PBMCs), obtained from a glioma patient treated with radiotherapy, temozolomide or both. The receptor's source is a woman aged 18-29 years with glioma. Some clones in this sample may be carry-over from other donors' samples. The CDR3 region has the DNA TGTGCCAGCTCACCGACCGGGACACGCCAAGAGACCCAGTACTTC. Translated: CASSPTGTRQETQYF.